Listed below are T cell receptor beta chains from one sample, sequenced in a study of blood T cell repertoires in COVID-19. Libraries were prepared by immunoSEQ multiplex PCR; TCRdb keeps only in-frame clonotypes and omits some of them. The sample lists fewer than 15,000 clones; about 90% were seen once. The sample comprised peripheral blood. The receptors originated from a human donor with active COVID-19. The donor label of this sample is uncertain. CDR3s include the opening cysteine and the closing phenylalanine or tryptophan. D genes are given only for firm matches. Only some rows state a clone size, as once, few, many or a class for expanded clones.

size	D	V	J	CDR3	DNA
.	TRBD1	TRBV27	TRBJ2-5	CASRRTGGQETQYF	TGTGCCAGCAGACGGACAGGGGGCCAAGAGACCCAGTACTTC
.	TRBD2	TRBV4-1	TRBJ2-7	CAGPRVERGFSYEQYF	TGCGCCGGCCCACGAGTGGAGCGGGGTTTTTCCTACGAGCAGTACTTC
few	TRBD2	TRBV5-8	TRBJ2-5	CASSLEPAGGQETQYF	TGTGCCAGCAGCTTGGAGCCAGCGGGGGGGCAAGAGACCCAGTACTTC
.	.	TRBV24-1	TRBJ1-5	CATSERLRQRQGGASNQPQHF	TGTGCCACCAGTGAAAGGTTGAGACAGCGCCAAGGCGGGGCTAGCAATCAGCCCCAGCATTTT
.	.	TRBV10-1	TRBJ1-1	CASSRQHNMNTEAFF	TGCGCCAGCAGTCGACAGCATAACATGAACACTGAAGCTTTCTTT
.	.	TRBV19	TRBJ1-1	CASSKRTVDMNTEAFF	TGTGCCAGTAGCAAAAGGACAGTCGACATGAACACTGAAGCTTTCTTT
.	.	TRBV19	TRBJ1-5	CASSREVQGRSNQPQHF	TGTGCCAGTAGTAGAGAGGTGCAGGGGCGATCCAATCAGCCCCAGCATTTT
.	TRBD1	TRBV27	TRBJ1-1	CASSGTVNTEAFF	TGTGCCAGCTCCGGGACAGTGAACACTGAAGCTTTCTTT
.	.	TRBV11-2	TRBJ2-6	CASSLWGSFSGANVLTF	TGTGCCAGCAGCTTATGGGGCAGCTTCTCTGGGGCCAACGTCCTGACTTTC
.	.	TRBV7-8	TRBJ1-5	CASSLREGVNQPQHF	TGTGCCAGCAGCCTTAGGGAAGGGGTTAATCAGCCCCAGCATTTT
.	.	TRBV15	TRBJ2-3	CATSFGIRGTDTQYF	TGTGCCACCAGCTTCGGGATTCGGGGCACAGATACGCAGTATTTT
.	TRBD2	TRBV19	TRBJ2-6	CASSVTSGGTSGANVLTF	TGTGCCAGTAGTGTGACTAGCGGGGGGACGTCTGGGGCCAACGTCCTGACTTTC
.	.	TRBV11-1	TRBJ2-6	CASRNQYSGANVLTF	TGTGCCAGCAGAAACCAGTACTCTGGGGCCAACGTCCTGACTTTC
.	.	TRBV25-1	TRBJ2-3	CASSDAGGIPTDTQYF	TGTGCCAGCAGTGACGCCGGGGGAATTCCCACAGATACGCAGTATTTT
.	.	TRBV5-1	TRBJ1-1	CASSASSGRPTEAFF	TGCGCCAGCAGCGCCTCCTCAGGGCGACCCACTGAAGCTTTCTTT
.	.	TRBV2	TRBJ1-1	CASSEYVGQNPTF	TGTGCCAGCAGTGAATACGTTGGACAGAACCCAACTTTT
.	TRBD1	TRBV6-2/TRBV6-3	TRBJ1-1	CASSFRGLYVNTEAFF	TGTGCCAGCAGTTTCAGGGGGCTCTACGTGAACACTGAAGCTTTCTTT
.	.	TRBV3-1/TRBV3-2	TRBJ1-5	CASSQGSSNQPQHF	TGTGCCAGCAGCCAAGGTAGTAGCAATCAGCCCCAGCATTTT
few	.	TRBV5-4	TRBJ2-7	CASSTQASEQYF	TGTGCCAGCAGCACACAGGCTTCCGAGCAGTACTTC
once	.	TRBV28	TRBJ1-2	CASSPPTHSMGYTF	TGTGCCAGCAGTCCCCCGACTCATTCTATGGGCTACACCTTC
.	.	TRBV12-5	TRBJ2-1	CASGFIPESSYNEQFF	TGTGCTAGTGGTTTTATACCCGAGAGCTCCTACAATGAGCAGTTCTTC
.	.	TRBV9	TRBJ1-1	CASSALDSTEAFF	TGTGCCAGCAGCGCCTTGGACAGCACTGAAGCTTTCTTT
.	.	TRBV3-1/TRBV3-2	TRBJ2-6	CASSPSGGAGANVLTF	TGTGCCAGCAGCCCCTCGGGCGGGGCTGGGGCCAACGTCCTGACTTTC
.	.	TRBV21-1	TRBJ2-3	CASPRTGRTDTQYF	TGTGCCAGCCCCCGGACAGGGAGAACAGATACGCAGTATTTT
.	.	TRBV3-1/TRBV3-2	TRBJ1-6	CASSQDSVPNSPLHF	TGTGCCAGCAGCCAAGACAGCGTGCCAAATTCACCCCTCCACTTT
.	TRBD2	TRBV28	TRBJ2-1	CASSSLESGGVHNEQFF	TGTGCCAGCAGTTCCCTGGAGAGCGGGGGGGTCCACAATGAGCAGTTCTTC
once	TRBD2	TRBV4-1	TRBJ2-5	CASSQVGLAGGETQYF	TGCGCCAGCAGCCAAGTCGGGCTAGCGGGTGGGGAGACCCAGTACTTC
once	.	TRBV28	TRBJ2-7	CASSLAGRGYEQYF	TGTGCCAGCAGTTTAGCAGGGCGAGGTTACGAGCAGTACTTC
.	.	TRBV4-1	TRBJ1-1	CASSPGGAVVTEAFF	TGCGCCAGCAGCCCCGGGGGGGCGGTGGTCACTGAAGCTTTCTTT
.	.	TRBV3-1/TRBV3-2	TRBJ2-7	CASSQATVSYEQYF	TGTGCCAGCAGCCAGGCGACAGTTTCCTACGAGCAGTACTTC
.	TRBD2	TRBV9	TRBJ2-3	CASSVQTSGGIADTQYF	TGTGCCAGCAGCGTCCAAACTAGCGGGGGGATCGCAGATACGCAGTATTTT
.	TRBD2	TRBV9	TRBJ2-1	CASSLTSESYNEQFF	TGTGCCAGCAGCCTTACTAGCGAATCCTACAATGAGCAGTTCTTC
.	TRBD2	TRBV7-2	TRBJ2-3	CASSLARSGGRTDTQYF	TGTGCCAGCAGCTTAGCAAGGAGCGGGGGGCGGACAGATACGCAGTATTTT
.	.	TRBV7-9	TRBJ1-1	CASSLESPGTEAFF	TGTGCCAGCAGCTTAGAGTCCCCGGGTACTGAAGCTTTCTTT
.	TRBD1	TRBV6-5	TRBJ1-5	CASSPGQERQPQHF	TGTGCCAGCAGCCCCGGACAGGAACGGCAGCCCCAGCATTTT
.	.	TRBV5-1	TRBJ2-1	CASSLDRVGNEQFF	TGCGCCAGCAGCTTGGATCGGGTAGGCAATGAGCAGTTCTTC
once	.	TRBV2	TRBJ1-1	CASGGGGTEAFF	TGTGCCAGCGGGGGGGGTGGCACTGAAGCTTTCTTT
.	TRBD2	TRBV6-5	TRBJ2-5	CASSRTSGGSETQYF	TGTGCCAGCAGTAGGACTAGCGGGGGGTCGGAGACCCAGTACTTC
.	TRBD1	TRBV5-1	TRBJ1-3	CASSWGYRQGLSGNTIYF	TGCGCCAGCAGCTGGGGATACCGACAGGGGCTCTCTGGAAACACCATATATTTT
.	.	TRBV5-6	TRBJ2-1	CASSLGEAGYNEQFF	TGTGCCAGCAGCTTAGGCGAGGCGGGCTACAATGAGCAGTTCTTC
.	.	TRBV4-3	TRBJ1-5	CASSQDLFQPQHF	TGCGCCAGCAGCCAAGATCTGTTTCAGCCCCAGCATTTT
.	TRBD2	TRBV7-9	TRBJ2-5	CASSSLSGGPQETQYF	TGTGCCAGCAGCTCCCTTAGCGGGGGCCCCCAAGAGACCCAGTACTTC
.	TRBD2	TRBV7-3	TRBJ2-7	CASSPVPGGAYEQYF	TGTGCCAGCAGCCCCGTCCCCGGGGGGGCCTACGAGCAGTACTTC
once	.	TRBV20-1	TRBJ2-5	CSAVADWTQYF	TGCAGTGCCGTAGCGGACTGGACCCAGTACTTC
.	TRBD2	TRBV3-1/TRBV3-2	TRBJ2-7	CASSRRLAGYEQYF	TGTGCCAGCAGCCGAAGACTAGCGGGGTACGAGCAGTACTTC
.	.	TRBV10-3	TRBJ2-2	CAISGSGGGTGELFF	TGTGCCATCAGTGGCTCCGGTGGGGGGACCGGGGAGCTGTTTTTT
.	TRBD1	TRBV18	TRBJ1-2	CASSPPGSRQGKGYTF	TGTGCCAGCTCACCACCGGGTTCCCGACAGGGAAAAGGCTACACCTTC
once	TRBD2	TRBV3-1/TRBV3-2	TRBJ2-5	CASSGSSGGLGETQYF	TGTGCCAGCAGCGGGTCTAGCGGGGGGCTGGGGGAGACCCAGTACTTC
.	.	TRBV5-1	TRBJ2-5	CASSQLGQYQETQYF	TGCGCCAGCAGCCAGCTTGGACAGTACCAAGAGACCCAGTACTTC
once	.	TRBV6-5	TRBJ2-6	CASRQSSSGANVLTF	TGTGCCAGCAGGCAGTCCTCCTCTGGGGCCAACGTCCTGACTTTC
.	.	TRBV13	TRBJ2-3	CASSLPGTDTQYF	TGTGCCAGCAGCTTACCGGGCACAGATACGCAGTATTTT
.	TRBD2	TRBV29-1	TRBJ2-7	CSVRLAGGSGSSYEQYF	TGCAGCGTTCGGCTAGCGGGGGGCTCTGGGAGCTCCTACGAGCAGTACTTC
once	.	TRBV5-1	TRBJ2-5	CASSPGTTGATQYF	TGCGCCAGCAGCCCAGGGACAACCGGGGCGACCCAGTACTTC
.	TRBD1	TRBV5-1	TRBJ1-4	CASADTGTGGQKLFF	TGCGCCAGCGCAGATACCGGGACAGGGGGCCAAAAACTGTTTTTT
few	TRBD1	TRBV15	TRBJ1-1	CATSRDKGANTEAFF	TGTGCCACCAGCAGAGATAAGGGGGCGAACACTGAAGCTTTCTTT
.	TRBD1	TRBV18	TRBJ1-2	CASSPLFEGASDGYTF	TGTGCCAGCTCACCGCTTTTTGAGGGGGCGTCCGATGGCTACACCTTC
.	.	TRBV6-5	TRBJ1-5	CASSPSRSNQPQHF	TGTGCCAGCAGTCCCTCCAGGTCAAATCAGCCCCAGCATTTT
.	.	TRBV4-1	TRBJ2-7	CASSQPDSTYEQYF	TGCGCCAGCAGCCAGCCCGACAGCACCTACGAGCAGTACTTC
once	TRBD1	TRBV4-1	TRBJ1-2	CASRPGTGGPASYGYTF	TGCGCCAGCAGGCCCGGGACAGGGGGCCCCGCCTCCTATGGCTACACCTTC